Below, 26 T cell receptor beta chains from the same sample are listed, as sequenced in a study of human T cells and chemical hapten exposure. The time point is: patch test 1, 2 weeks after DPC sensitization. As for treatment: therapeutic diphenylcyclopropenone sensitization with weekly scalp DPC. TCRdb analysed the RACE reads with MiXCR anew, one entry per CDR3 protein. This table holds nearly 350,000 distinct CDR3 sequences, 6% to 8.5% found once. Sequenced here: whole blood, sampled in connection with sensitization to the hapten diphenylcyclopropenone (DPC). The receptor set was obtained from a young woman with alopecia areata. Some clones in this sample may be carry-over from other donors' samples.

This clonotype has a count of ten or more. The chain links TRBV20-1 to TRBJ1-1, with D perhaps matching TRBD1 (6 bases). From germline, CDR1 is DFQATT and CDR2 SNEGSKA (reference sequence). The CDR3 runs 17 residues. V was shortened by 6 bases and J by 0 bases, with 23 bases between the two germline ends. The CDR3, as DNA: TGCAGTGCCAACGGAAACACAGGGAAAAGCGTGAACACTGAAGCTTTCTTT. Translated: CSANGNTGKSVNTEAFF.

This clonotype has just a few counts. The rearrangement links TRBV7-8 to TRBJ2-7; TRBD1 aligns across 9 bases. The CDR3 length is 15 residues. V lost 5 bases and J lost 2; bases outside the gene matches: 7. CDR1 and CDR2 from the germline V gene are SGHVS and FQNEAQ. The CDR3 sequence: CASSPSRDRAYEQYF. CDR3 nucleotide sequence: TGTGCCAGCAGCCCGAGCCGGGACAGGGCCTACGAGCAGTACTTC. Drawing the rest from reference TRBV7-8 and TRBJ2-7, the complete variable domain is GAGVSQSPRYKVAKRGQDVALRCDPISGHVSLFWYQQALGQGPEFLTYFQNEAQLDKSGLPSDRFFAERPEGSVSTLKIQRTQQEDSAVYLCASSPSRDRAYEQYFGPGTRLTVT.

The rearrangement links TRBV6-6 to TRBJ1-5; 7 nucleotides line up with TRBD1. J was trimmed by 7 bases and V by 4 bases; bases with no gene match: 16. The CDR3 is 17 residues long. Germline V gives CDR1 MNHNY, CDR2 SVGAGI (reference sequence). This CDR3 reads CASSSRNRDREKQPQHF. CDR3 DNA: TGTGCCAGCAGTTCTCGAAACCGGGACAGAGAGAAACAGCCCCAGCATTTT.

V and J are TRBV28 and TRBJ2-7; 7 positions agree with TRBD1. With V trimmed by 4 bases and J by 3 bases, 3 bases remained unmatched. The CDR3 runs 13 residues. The germline V gene encodes CDR1 MDHEN and CDR2 SYDVKM. The CDR3 DNA is TGTGCCAGCAGTTCGCGACAGGGCTACGAGCAGTACTTC. This codes for CASSSRQGYEQYF.

A few counts support this clonotype. V and J are TRBV12-3 or TRBV12-4 and TRBJ2-3; D may be TRBD1 or TRBD2 (6 bases each). There are 14 residues in the CDR3. V was cut by 7 bases and J by 4 bases, with 15 bases left in between. The CDR3 here is CASTRRGGPDTQYF. The CDR3 DNA reads as TGTGCCAGCACCCGCAGAGGGGGGCCAGATACGCAGTATTTT.

This clonotype was observed at least ten times. V and J are TRBV6-5 and TRBJ2-7; possibly TRBD1 for D (5 bases). Germline loops: CDR1 MNHEY, CDR2 SVGAGI. V lost 4 bases to trimming and J lost 0 bases, with 16 bases between them. CDR3 length: 16 amino acids. This CDR3 is CASSSFTGSPSYEQYF. CDR3 DNA: TGTGCCAGCAGTTCCTTTACAGGTTCCCCCTCCTACGAGCAGTACTTC.

With regard to this clonotype: This likely traces to a read error, being one base from a far larger clone. This chain joins TRBV6-1 and TRBJ2-6; D unresolved. The ends were cut back, 5 bases at V and 0 bases at J, with 8 bases in the middle. The CDR3 covers 15 residues. Germline V gene lookup returns CDR1 MNHNS and CDR2 SASEGT. DNA of the CDR3: TGTGCCAGCAGTTATGACCCCTCTGGGGCCAACGTCCTGACTTTC. It translates to CASSYDPSGANVLTF.

The chain combines TRBV6-1 with TRBJ2-3, with 8 bases lining up with TRBD1. Germline CDR1 is MNHNS and CDR2 is SASEGT. The length of the CDR3 is 17 residues. V was clipped by 7 bases and J by 4 bases; unmatched bases: 16. Written as DNA, the CDR3 is TGTGCCAGCACCGGAAGAAGAGTAGACAGGGGATCAGATACGCAGTATTTT. Residues: CASTGRRVDRGSDTQYF.

This clonotype was picked up a small number of times. The chain joins TRBV4-3 to TRBJ1-1; D unclear. V was cut by 4 bases and J by 1 base, with 13 bases left in between. Germline V gives CDR1 LGHNA, CDR2 YSLEER. The CDR3 spans 15 residues. The CDR3 nucleotides are TGCGCCAGCAGCCGTAGGGTTTCGCAGAACACTGAAGCTTTCTTT. Translation gives CASSRRVSQNTEAFF.

At least ten counts were recorded for this clonotype. CDR3 sequence: CASSLNPRQETQYF. DNA for the CDR3: TGTGCCAGCAGCCTAAACCCCAGGCAAGAGACCCAGTACTTC. V is TRBV11-3 and J is TRBJ2-5, with unresolved D. The V gene lost 5 bases and the J gene lost 2 bases, with 12 bases spanning the gap. The CDR3 spans 14 residues. CDR1 is SGHNT, CDR2 YENEEA, per germline.

This clonotype was seen more than once but under ten times. V gene TRBV6-5 combines with J gene TRBJ2-7; D perhaps matches TRBD1 (6 bases). V lost 8 bases, J lost 2 bases, and 22 bases lay in between. There are 16 residues in the CDR3. Germline V gene lookup returns CDR1 MNHEY and CDR2 SVGAGI. The CDR3 loop is CASLTQVGDIAYEQYF. The DNA of the CDR3 is TGTGCCAGCCTAACGCAGGTCGGGGACATCGCCTACGAGCAGTACTTC.

The chain employs TRBV5-5 and TRBJ1-1, with D unclear. The CDR3 is 14 amino acids. Trimming pared 7 bases from V and 3 bases from J, leaving 16 bases between. Germline values: CDR1 SGHKS, CDR2 YYEKEE (reference sequence). Here the CDR3 reads CASGVGQAHTEAFF. The CDR3 region has the DNA TGTGCCAGCGGAGTGGGCCAAGCTCACACTGAAGCTTTCTTT.

This clonotype was recorded many times. The chain carries TRBV12-5 and TRBJ2-1; TRBD2 aligns across 8 bases. The germline gives CDR1 LGHNT, CDR2 FRNRAP. V shed 5 bases and J 8 bases; nucleotides not matched to a gene: 8. The CDR3 spans 14 residues. CDR3 nucleotide sequence: TGTGCTAGTGGTCGCGGGGGGACGGTAGATGAGCAGTTCTTC. Its translation is CASGRGGTVDEQFF.

This clonotype has a handful of counts. The chain has TRBV6-2 or TRBV6-3 and TRBJ2-3; D is undetermined. The CDR3 runs to 10 residues. Between the trimmed V and J ends, which lost 8 bases and 6 bases, there was a span of 6 bases. In germline, CDR1 is MNHEY, CDR2 SVGEGT. The chain's CDR3 is CASLKDTQYF. Here the CDR3 DNA reads TGTGCCAGCTTAAAGGATACGCAGTATTTT.

In its sample, this clonotype was seen a few times. The chain couples TRBV27 to TRBJ1-5; D unresolved. The V gene lost 8 bases and the J gene lost 10 bases, with 18 bases spanning the gap. The CDR3 is 13 amino acids. Germline-derived CDR1 and CDR2 are MNHEY and SMNVEV (reference sequence). The CDR3 spells CASSTSAATPQHF. CDR3 in DNA: TGTGCCAGCTCAACTTCTGCGGCAACCCCCCAGCATTTT.

This chain uses TRBV12-3 or TRBV12-4 with TRBJ1-6; a weak D match, TRBD1 (6 bases). There are 20 residues in the CDR3. V was shortened by 5 bases and J by 0 bases, with 23 bases between the two germline ends. The CDR3 sequence: CASSPRRGAFGFSYNSPLHF. The CDR3 DNA reads as TGTGCCAGCAGTCCGCGGAGGGGGGCCTTTGGGTTCTCCTATAATTCACCCCTCCACTTT.

The chain combines TRBV6-2 or TRBV6-3 with TRBJ1-5; TRBD1 is a possible D gene (6 bases). V shed 3 bases and J shed 1 base, with 13 bases lying between them. Germline V gene data show CDR1 as MNHEY and CDR2 as SVGEGT. CDR3 length equals 16 residues. CDR3 nucleotides: TGTGCCAGCAGTTATTCAGGGGCTGTGAGCAATCAGCCCCAGCATTTT. Its translation is CASSYSGAVSNQPQHF.

The table lists this clonotype with a few counts. The chain employs TRBV28 and TRBJ2-7; D unresolved. This CDR3 has 14 residues. Trimming pared 10 bases from V and 1 base from J, leaving 17 bases between. Germline CDR1 and CDR2: MDHEN and SYDVKM. The CDR3 coding sequence is TGTGCCACCAGGCCGGGCAGGAGATCCTACGAGCAGTACTTC. Its translation: CATRPGRRSYEQYF.

The table lists this clonotype with many counts. The V gene is TRBV29-1, the J gene TRBJ2-2; TRBD1 matches 8 bases. V lost 3 bases to trimming and J lost 4 bases; unmatched junction nucleotides: 10. The germline V gene has CDR1 SQVTM and CDR2 ANQGSEA. CDR3 length: 16 residues. CDR3 loop: CSVEAGGGWGTGELFF. CDR3 coding DNA: TGCAGCGTTGAGGCAGGGGGCGGTTGGGGCACCGGGGAGCTGTTTTTT.

This clonotype occurred many times. CDR3 region: CASSYPLQGASSYNSPLHF. The CDR3 DNA sequence: TGTGCCAGCAGTTACCCCCTTCAGGGGGCCAGCTCCTATAATTCACCCCTCCACTTT. The chain is built from TRBV6-5 and TRBJ1-6, with 8 bases identical to TRBD1. The germline gives CDR1 MNHEY, CDR2 SVGAGI. The junction had 9 bases not matched to a gene; V was cut back by 2 bases and J by 0 bases. This CDR3 is built from 19 residues.

This clonotype was recorded at least ten times. The V call is TRBV7-9, the J call TRBJ2-3; D may be TRBD1 or TRBD2 (5 bases each). V lost 5 bases and J 2 bases, leaving 11 bases between the germline ends. Germline CDR1 reads SEHNR; CDR2 reads FQNEAQ (reference sequence). This CDR3 spans 14 amino acids. The CDR3 is CASSQGPNTDTQYF. The DNA of the CDR3 is TGTGCCAGCAGCCAGGGACCAAACACAGATACGCAGTATTTT. The entire variable domain, with the rest obtained from reference TRBV7-9 and TRBJ2-3, is as follows: DTGVSQNPRHKITKRGQNVTFRCDPISEHNRLYWYRQTLGQGPEFLTYFQNEAQLEKSRLLSDRFSAERPKGSFSTLEIQRTEQGDSAMYLCASSQGPNTDTQYFGPGTRLTVL.

This clonotype was counted between two and nine times. V usage is TRBV7-2 and J usage is TRBJ2-5; D remains unclear. The CDR3 runs to 12 residues. Germline CDR1 SGHTA, CDR2 FQGNSA. V lost 8 bases, J lost 0 bases, and 7 bases lay in between. Here the CDR3 reads CASSNYQETQYF. The DNA of the CDR3 is TGTGCCAGCTCAAATTACCAAGAGACCCAGTACTTC.

A few counts support this clonotype. The chain joins TRBV10-3 to TRBJ1-1, with unresolved D. The CDR3 contains 11 residues. Between the trimmed V and J ends, which lost 0 bases and 11 bases, there was a span of 7 bases. CDR1 is ENHRY, CDR2 SYGVKD, per germline. In DNA form, the CDR3 reads TGTGCCATCAGTGAGTCTTCTCTGGCTTTCTTT. This encodes CAISESSLAFF.

This clonotype has a handful of counts. CDR3 amino acids: CASQDRPYNSPLHF. The CDR3 DNA is TGTGCCAGCCAAGACAGACCCTATAATTCACCCCTCCACTTT. V usage is TRBV6-2 or TRBV6-3 and J usage is TRBJ1-6, with a possible D match to TRBD1 (5 bases). CDR1 is MNHEY and CDR2 is SVGEGT in the germline V gene. The V gene lost 8 bases and the J gene lost 2 bases, with 10 bases spanning the gap. The CDR3 is 14 residues long.

This clonotype has just a few counts. This chain links TRBV18 with TRBJ1-4; D remains ambiguous. The CDR3 loop spans 14 amino acids. The V and J ends lost 2 bases and 0 bases respectively, with 4 bases between them. CDR1 and CDR2 (germline): KGHSH, LQKENI. The CDR3 here is CASSPTSTNEKLFF. DNA of the CDR3: TGTGCCAGCTCACCAACGTCAACTAATGAAAAACTGTTTTTT.

The chain is built from TRBV12-3 or TRBV12-4 and TRBJ2-2, with TRBD1 matching 9 bases. The CDR3 runs to 17 residues. The junction had 7 bases not matched to a gene; V was cut back by 0 bases and J by 5 bases. The CDR3 DNA follows: TGTGCCAGCAGTTTAGCGTGGACAGGGGAAAATACCGGGGAGCTGTTTTTT. It translates to CASSLAWTGENTGELFF.